A single sample gave rise to the 22 T cell receptor beta chains below, sequenced in a study of read filtering for tumor transcriptome and immune sequencing. Molecular barcoded adaptors covering alpha/delta and beta/gamma chains were used on 400 ng RNA. TCRdb re-analysed the reads in MiXCR, keeping a single row per CDR3 protein. The sample lists tens of thousands of distinct CDR3 sequences, 13% to 15% occurring once. Source material: a population of CD138-negative cells sorted from bone marrow. These TCRs come from a donor aged 40 or older with multiple myeloma.

This clonotype has only a few counts. The chain couples TRBV18 to TRBJ2-5; maybe TRBD2 (5 bases). Germline assignment: CDR1 KGHSH and CDR2 LQKENI. The CDR3 covers 13 residues. Trimming left V 4 bases short and J 0 bases short, with 6 bases between. The chain's CDR3 is CASSQDYQETQYF. For the CDR3, the DNA is TGTGCCAGCTCACAGGACTACCAAGAGACCCAGTACTTC.

This clonotype was picked up many times. This chain connects TRBV10-3 to TRBJ2-7; 8 bases agree with TRBD1. CDR1 is ENHRY and CDR2 is SYGVKD in the germline V gene. V trimming: 0 bases; J trimming: 5 bases; junction bases outside the gene matches: 6. The CDR3 extends over 15 amino acids. The CDR3 DNA reads as TGTGCCATCAGTGAGTCGAGGACAGGGCTTCACGAGCAGTACTTC. Its protein product is CAISESRTGLHEQYF.

Regarding this clonotype: This could be a read error, since a much larger clone is one nucleotide away. V usage is TRBV7-3 and J usage is TRBJ2-1; 8 positions match TRBD2. Germline V gene data show CDR1 as SGHTA and CDR2 as FQGTGA. The CDR3 extends over 14 amino acids. DNA of the CDR3: TGTGCCAGCAGCTCAGGGACTAGTCGTAATGGGCAGTTCTTC. Its protein is CASSSGTSRNGQFF.

Comments on this clonotype: Germline is not matched at one junction end, which may reflect a read error. The V call is TRBV24-1, the J call TRBJ2-1; D unresolved. Germline-derived CDR1 and CDR2 are KGHDR and SFDVKD. The CDR3 length is 15 residues. This CDR3 is CATSADRLSYNDQFF. In nucleotides, the CDR3 is TGTGCCACCAGTGCTGATCGCCTGTCCTACAATGATCAGTTCTTC.

The chain couples TRBV2 to TRBJ1-2, with a tentative D call TRBD1 (5 bases). The CDR3 sequence is 14 residues long. V shed 5 bases and J shed 0 bases, with 10 bases lying between them. Germline V gene lookup returns CDR1 SNHLY and CDR2 FYNNEI. The CDR3 loop is CASSPDTSNYGYTF. The DNA for the CDR3 is TGTGCCAGCAGTCCGGACACTTCTAACTATGGCTACACCTTC.

This clonotype was seen ten or more times. The chain links TRBV18 to TRBJ2-1; D is perhaps TRBD1 (5 bases). Germline V lookup: CDR1 KGHSH, CDR2 LQKENI. V was clipped by 0 bases and J by 0 bases, with 12 bases between them. This CDR3 has 17 amino acids. Here the CDR3 reads CASSPPWGQSSYNEQFF. CDR3 in DNA: TGTGCCAGCTCACCACCCTGGGGCCAAAGCTCCTACAATGAGCAGTTCTTC.

This clonotype was picked up many times. V is TRBV6-5 and J is TRBJ1-1, with TRBD1 as a possible D gene (5 bases). Trimming removed 2 bases from V and 6 bases from J, with 13 bases in between. This CDR3 has 14 residues. CDR1 and CDR2 from the germline V gene are MNHEY and SVGAGI. CDR3 in DNA: TGTGCCAGCAGTTACGACAGAGGGGCGGCTGAAGCTTTCTTT. Translated: CASSYDRGAAEAFF.

The table lists this clonotype with many counts. The chain is built from TRBV9 and TRBJ1-6, with D uncertain. V was cut by 2 bases and J by 9 bases, with 12 bases left in between. Germline V gene lookup returns CDR1 SGDLS and CDR2 YYNGEE. The CDR3 contains 14 residues. CDR3 nucleotide sequence: TGTGCCAGCAGCGTTGGGTGGGCGATTTCACCCCTCCACTTT. This gives the protein CASSVGWAISPLHF.

This clonotype was seen repeatedly, ten times or more. The gene calls are TRBV12-3 or TRBV12-4 and TRBJ2-5; D is unresolved. The CDR3 extends over 11 amino acids. Trimming left V 5 bases short and J 3 bases short, with 4 bases between. CDR3 DNA sequence: TGTGCCAGCAGTCTAAAAGAGACCCAGTACTTC. It translates to CASSLKETQYF.

This clonotype was recorded many times. The chain recombines TRBV28 with TRBJ2-4; 7 nucleotides line up with TRBD1. Germline CDR1 and CDR2: MDHEN and SYDVKM. V lost 8 bases, J lost 6 bases, and 4 bases stayed unmatched. The CDR3 consists of 12 residues. The CDR3 DNA sequence: TGTGCCAGCTCCGGGACAGCAAACATTCAGTACTTC. This codes for CASSGTANIQYF. The full variable domain, completed using reference TRBV28 and TRBJ2-4, is DVKVTQSSRYLVKRTGEKVFLECVQDMDHENMFWYRQDPGLGLRLIYFSYDVKMKEKGDIPEGYSVSREKKERFSLILESASTNQTSMYLCASSGTANIQYFGAGTRLSVL.

This clonotype was detected ten times or more. V gene TRBV29-1 combines with J gene TRBJ2-2; TRBD2 might be the D (5 bases). Deletions cut 7 bases from V and 4 bases from J, with 13 bases between. The CDR3 is made up of 13 amino acids. Germline loops: CDR1 SQVTM, CDR2 ANQGSEA. Written as DNA, the CDR3 is TGCAGCGCAGAGGGCAGATCCACCGGGGAGCTGTTTTTT. Its protein is CSAEGRSTGELFF.

This clonotype was recorded many times. The V gene is TRBV18, the J gene TRBJ2-1; D possibly uses TRBD1 or TRBD2 (6 bases each). Germline CDR1 reads KGHSH; CDR2 reads LQKENI. Trimming left V 3 bases short and J 7 bases short, with 19 bases between. CDR3 length equals 16 residues. The CDR3 nucleotides are TGTGCCAGCTCACCCCCCCTCGGGGGCCCAACAAATGAGCAGTTCTTC. Its protein is CASSPPLGGPTNEQFF.

Points on this clonotype: At one of its ends the junction is not consistent with the germline gene, which may arise from a read error. This chain joins TRBV3-1 and TRBJ2-7, with TRBD1 identical over 9 bases. The germline gives CDR1 LGHDT, CDR2 YNNKEL (reference sequence). This CDR3 region has 15 residues. CDR3 bases: TGTGCCAGCAGCCCCCGGACAGGGGCAGGCGGGGAGCTGTACTTC. Translating gives CASSPRTGAGGELYF.

This clonotype was counted at least ten times. This rearrangement joins TRBV20-1 to TRBJ2-3; no reliable D call. Germline-derived CDR1 and CDR2 are DFQATT and SNEGSKA (reference sequence). This CDR3 contains 13 residues. CDR3 region: CTPSRSSTDTQYF. DNA for the CDR3: TGCACCCCGTCCAGATCGAGCACAGATACGCAGTATTTT.

J is TRBJ1-2 and V is TRBV27; no definite D call. The V gene lost 3 bases and the J gene lost 6 bases, with 11 bases spanning the gap. Germline V CDR1 and CDR2: MNHEY, SMNVEV (reference sequence). The CDR3 covers 13 residues. The DNA for the CDR3 is TGTGCCAGCAGTTTGGCGGGAGACAATGGCTACACCTTC. Its protein is CASSLAGDNGYTF.

There are many counts of this clonotype. It may be a read error: a sequence one base away is much more abundant. This rearrangement joins TRBV20-1 to TRBJ2-1; 8 bases match TRBD1. In germline, CDR1 is DFQATT, CDR2 SNEGSKA (reference sequence). This CDR3 region has 16 residues. CDR3 loop: CSASGTDRGLDNEQSF. In DNA form, the CDR3 reads TGCAGTGCTAGTGGAACTGACAGGGGTCTTGACAATGAGCAGTCCTTC.

This clonotype was picked up many times. The CDR3 DNA reads as TGTGCCAGCAGCTTGCAGGACTACAATGAGCAGTTCTTC. It is translated as CASSLQDYNEQFF. J is TRBJ2-1 and V is TRBV11-2; D gene uncertain. CDR1 SGHAT and CDR2 FQNNGV come from the germline V gene. CDR3 size: 13 residues. V was cut by 3 bases and J by 3 bases, with 6 bases left in between.

This clonotype came up a few times. DNA for the CDR3: TGTGCCAGCTCAGCAACCGGGACAGAAACCTCTGGAGCTTTCTTT. The encoded protein is CASSATGTETSGAFF. The genes are TRBV18 and TRBJ1-1; TRBD1 agrees at 7 bases. Trimming at V came to 5 bases and at J to 10 bases, leaving 16 bases not matched to a gene. The CDR3 covers 15 residues. Looked up from germline, CDR1 is KGHSH and CDR2 is LQKENI. The variable domain in full, completed from reference TRBV18 and TRBJ1-1, reads NAGVMQNPRHLVRRRGQEARLRCSPMKGHSHVYWYRQLPEEGLKFMVYLQKENIIDESGMPKERFSAEFPKEGPSILRIQQVVRGDSAAYFCASSATGTETSGAFFGQGTRLTVV.

The chain combines TRBV6-7 with TRBJ1-5, with D perhaps matching TRBD1 (6 bases). TRBV6-7 is sorted into the ORF group, with uncertain function. This CDR3 contains 12 residues. The CDR3 coding sequence is TGTGCAGCAGTTAAGGGGGGTCAGCCCCAGCATTTT. Protein sequence: CAAVKGGQPQHF.

Ten or more counts support this clonotype. The CDR3 nucleotides read TGCAGTGCTAGAGATCGACTAGCGGGATCGGCGGGCGAGCAGTACTTC. Its protein product is CSARDRLAGSAGEQYF. This chain uses TRBV20-1 with TRBJ2-7; TRBD2 aligns across 11 bases. With 0 bases clipped from V and 6 bases from J, the junction kept 10 bases outside the gene matches. The CDR3 runs to 16 residues. From germline, CDR1 is DFQATT and CDR2 SNEGSKA (reference sequence).

In its sample, this clonotype was seen many times. Given a far larger clone just one base away, this is likely a sequencing read error. This sequence joins TRBV7-9 and TRBJ2-1, with D unresolved. The CDR3 covers 11 residues. CDR1 and CDR2 from the germline V gene are SEHNR and FQNEAQ (reference sequence). The chain's CDR3 is CASSLDNGQFF. CDR3 sequence (DNA): TGTGCCAGCAGCTTAGACAATGGGCAGTTCTTC.

The table lists this clonotype with many counts. CDR3 amino acids: CASSRAEGDGYTF. Here the CDR3 DNA reads TGCGCCAGCAGCAGGGCGGAGGGGGACGGCTACACCTTC. The J gene is TRBJ1-2, the V gene TRBV5-1, with D perhaps matching TRBD1 (6 bases). Germline V lookup: CDR1 SGHRS, CDR2 YFSETQ. V was cut by 4 bases and J by 8 bases, with 15 bases left in between. The length of the CDR3 is 13 residues.